Listed below are T cell receptor beta chains from one sample, sequenced in a study of T cell clusters in autoimmune cytopenias. TCRdb reanalyzed the multiplex PCR reads, giving one entry per CDR3 protein sequence and no DNA. The sample table includes approximately 7,000 distinct CDR3 sequences. The sample was peripheral blood. The origin of the receptors is a human donor with an autoimmune cytopenia or autoimmune hepatitis (not recorded which). CDR3s include the opening cysteine and the closing phenylalanine or tryptophan. Clone sizes are given selectively: once, few, many, or a class where the clone is expanded.

V	J	size	CDR3
TRBV6-5	TRBJ2-2	.	CASSKGLAVNTGELFF
TRBV20-1	TRBJ1-2	.	CSAREGGAGGYTF
TRBV30	TRBJ1-1	medium-sized	CAWSVYRVTPEAFF
TRBV2	TRBJ1-2	.	CASKDRGGELFGYTF
TRBV11-2	TRBJ2-7	.	CASSLLRDRGPYEQYF
TRBV18	TRBJ1-1	.	CASSPGTGDGTEAFF
TRBV11-2	TRBJ2-3	.	CASSSGSPFGTDTQYF
TRBV30	TRBJ2-6	medium-sized	CAWSLSLPGANVLTF
TRBV27	TRBJ2-7	.	CASSSQLAGAYEQYF
TRBV20-1	TRBJ1-3	.	CSARKVSGNTIYF
TRBV12-3/TRBV12-4	TRBJ2-7	medium-sized	CASNQGSSYEQYF
TRBV6-1	TRBJ2-1	.	CASSDIGDEQFF
TRBV7-9	TRBJ1-2	medium-sized	CASSLGWGHGYTF
TRBV20-1	TRBJ1-4	.	CSARSRRKLFF
TRBV18	TRBJ1-1	.	CASSPEVTEAFF
TRBV7-6	TRBJ2-3	medium-sized	CASSTPNDGTSTDTQYF
TRBV20-1	TRBJ1-1	.	CSAMVGGMNTEAFF
TRBV12-3/TRBV12-4	TRBJ2-1	.	CASSLVFRLAGGNPYNEQFF
TRBV5-1	TRBJ2-3	.	CASSLNVLTGTDTQYF
TRBV20-1	TRBJ1-5	medium-sized	CSAQATGNQPQHF
TRBV5-4	TRBJ1-1	medium-sized	CASSLEGIAEAFF
TRBV5-6	TRBJ2-2	.	CASSSPGVNTGELFF
TRBV29-1	TRBJ1-1	medium-sized	CSVARQGALTEAFF
TRBV2	TRBJ1-2	.	CASSAWDPTNYGYTF
TRBV29-1	TRBJ2-2	medium-sized	CSVNQGTNTGELFF
TRBV11-2	TRBJ2-3	.	CASSLALLATDTQYF
TRBV15	TRBJ1-2	medium-sized	CATSRAGTGYGYTF
TRBV20-1	TRBJ1-3	.	CSARGGGTGYGNTIYF
TRBV30	TRBJ1-4	medium-sized	CAWGQGRVVSEKLFF
TRBV9	TRBJ1-1	.	CASSVDDRGNTEAFF
TRBV2	TRBJ1-4	.	CASSVSQMIKLFF
TRBV12-3/TRBV12-4	TRBJ2-3	.	CASSFREADTQYF
TRBV20-1	TRBJ2-7	medium-sized	CSARDRDVAGGSEQYF
TRBV7-3	TRBJ2-1	.	CASSALAGPIYNEQFF
TRBV5-1	TRBJ1-6	.	CASSRGQGINSPLHF
TRBV12-3/TRBV12-4	TRBJ1-5	.	CASRRTGMSQPQHF
TRBV5-1	TRBJ1-2	.	CASSSPGGSGYTF
TRBV19	TRBJ2-7	medium-sized	CASSIRDGAYEQYF
TRBV11-2	TRBJ2-2	.	CASSLGTFVESGELFF
TRBV18	TRBJ2-7	.	CASSLGLSGYEQYF
TRBV6-6	TRBJ2-7	medium-sized	CASFDSYEQYF
TRBV5-1	TRBJ2-7	.	CASSLQQSSYEQYF
TRBV20-1	TRBJ2-7	.	CSARKQGYEQYF